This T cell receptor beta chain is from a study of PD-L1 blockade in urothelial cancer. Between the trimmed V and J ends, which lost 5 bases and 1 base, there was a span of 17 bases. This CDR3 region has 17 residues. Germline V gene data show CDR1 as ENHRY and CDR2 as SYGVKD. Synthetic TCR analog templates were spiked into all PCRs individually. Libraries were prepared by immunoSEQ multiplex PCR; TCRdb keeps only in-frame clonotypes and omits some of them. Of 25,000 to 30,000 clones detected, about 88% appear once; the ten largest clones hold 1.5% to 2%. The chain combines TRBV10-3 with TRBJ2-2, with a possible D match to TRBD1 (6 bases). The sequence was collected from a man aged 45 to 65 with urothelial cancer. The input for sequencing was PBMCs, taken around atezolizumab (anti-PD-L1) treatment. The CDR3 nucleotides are TGTGCCATCAGTAACCTACAGGGATCCAAGAACACCGGGGAGCTGTTTTTT. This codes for CAISNLQGSKNTGELFF.